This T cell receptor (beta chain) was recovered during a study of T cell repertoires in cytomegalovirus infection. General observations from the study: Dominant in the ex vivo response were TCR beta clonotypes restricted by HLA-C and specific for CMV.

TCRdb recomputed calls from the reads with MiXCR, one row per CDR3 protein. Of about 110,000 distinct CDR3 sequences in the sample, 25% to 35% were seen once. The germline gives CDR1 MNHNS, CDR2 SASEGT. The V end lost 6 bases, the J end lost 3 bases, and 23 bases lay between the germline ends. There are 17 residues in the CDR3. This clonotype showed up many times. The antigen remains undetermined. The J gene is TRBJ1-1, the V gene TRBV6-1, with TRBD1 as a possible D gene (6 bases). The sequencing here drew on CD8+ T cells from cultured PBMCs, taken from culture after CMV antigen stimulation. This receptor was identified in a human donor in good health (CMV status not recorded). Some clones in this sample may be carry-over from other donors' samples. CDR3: CASSYDIGGLGDTEAFF. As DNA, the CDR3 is TGTGCCAGCAGCTATGATATCGGGGGGCTCGGGGACACTGAAGCTTTCTTT.